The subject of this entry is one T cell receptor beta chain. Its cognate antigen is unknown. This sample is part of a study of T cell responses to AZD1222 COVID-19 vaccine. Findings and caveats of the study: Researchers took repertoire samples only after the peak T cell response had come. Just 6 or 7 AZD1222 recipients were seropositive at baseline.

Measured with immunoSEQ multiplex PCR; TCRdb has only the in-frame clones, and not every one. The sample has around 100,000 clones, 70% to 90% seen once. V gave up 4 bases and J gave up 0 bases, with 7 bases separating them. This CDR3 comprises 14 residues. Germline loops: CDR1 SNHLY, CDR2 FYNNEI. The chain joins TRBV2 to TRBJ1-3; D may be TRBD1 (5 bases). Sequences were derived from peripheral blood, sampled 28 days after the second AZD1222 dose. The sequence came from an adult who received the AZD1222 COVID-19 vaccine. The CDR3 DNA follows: TGTGCCAGCAGTGGGGGGGGCTCTGGAAACACCATATATTTT. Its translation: CASSGGGSGNTIYF.